One and the same sample provided the 26 T cell receptor beta chains below, sequenced in a study of CD8+ T cells in alopecia areata. RNA extraction was followed by reverse transcription into cDNA, which acted as the sequencing template. TCRdb's table, derived via immunoSEQ multiplex PCR, lists solely in-frame clones and lacks some. The top ten hold approximately 0.5% of the sample, which has over 200,000 clones, 57% seen once. The input for sequencing was CD4+ T cells sorted from blood, taken at week 0. The source of these receptors is a human donor with alopecia areata.

The chain combines TRBV6-1 with TRBJ1-5, with D possibly being TRBD1 (6 bases). The germline V gene encodes CDR1 MNHNS and CDR2 SASEGT. Trimming took 8 bases from V and 0 from J, leaving 11 bases between them. This CDR3 region has 14 residues. CDR3: CASGQGYSNQPQHF. The CDR3 DNA reads as TGTGCCAGCGGGCAGGGGTATAGCAATCAGCCCCAGCATTTT.

This clone came up a few times. The chain employs TRBV30 and TRBJ1-1; D gene uncertain. V lost 0 bases and J lost 5, with 10 bases in between. The length of the CDR3 is 13 residues. Per germline, CDR1 GTSNPN and CDR2 SVGIG (reference sequence). The CDR3 DNA reads as TGTGCCTGGAGTGTACGTTCCCTAACTGAAGCTTTCTTT. Encoded protein: CAWSVRSLTEAFF.

The chain links TRBV6-5 to TRBJ2-5, with D perhaps TRBD1 or TRBD2 (6 bases each). Germline CDR1 is MNHEY and CDR2 is SVGAGI. V lost 0 bases and J 5 bases, leaving 13 bases between the germline ends. The CDR3 sequence is 15 residues long. The CDR3 DNA is TGTGCCAGCAGTTACTCAACAGGGAGGCGGGAGACCCAGTACTTC. Protein sequence: CASSYSTGRRETQYF.

V and J are TRBV30 and TRBJ2-4; 9 nucleotides agree with TRBD1. Germline V CDR1 and CDR2: GTSNPN, SVGIG (reference sequence). The CDR3 consists of 17 residues. The V segment lost 2 bases and the J segment 0 bases; nucleotides outside the gene matches: 8. The DNA for the CDR3 is TGTGCCTGGAGTCCCTGGACAGGGGCTCCAGCCAAAAACATTCAGTACTTC. Amino acids: CAWSPWTGAPAKNIQYF.

V usage is TRBV14 and J usage is TRBJ2-2; D might be TRBD1 (5 bases). V lost 3 bases to trimming and J lost 0 bases, with 17 bases between them. Germline CDR1 reads SGHDN; CDR2 reads FVKESK. The CDR3 consists of 18 residues. CDR3 amino acids: CASSQLGWGLANTGELFF. In DNA, the CDR3 is TGTGCCAGCAGCCAGCTCGGGTGGGGCTTAGCGAACACCGGGGAGCTGTTTTTT. Filled out from reference TRBV14 and TRBJ2-2, the complete variable domain reads EAGVTQFPSHSVIEKGQTVTLRCDPISGHDNLYWYRRVMGKEIKFLLHFVKESKQDESGMPNNRFLAERTGGTYSTLKVQPAELEDSGVYFCASSQLGWGLANTGELFFGEGSRLTVL.

The V gene is TRBV30, the J gene TRBJ2-5, with D possibly being TRBD2 (6 bases). CDR1 is GTSNPN and CDR2 is SVGIG in the germline V gene (reference sequence). The V gene lost 4 bases and the J gene lost 1 base, with 16 bases spanning the gap. This CDR3 is built from 15 residues. CDR3 coding DNA: TGTGCCTGGACCAAACACGGGGGTTCCCAAGAGACCCAGTACTTC. It encodes CAWTKHGGSQETQYF. Filled out from reference TRBV30 and TRBJ2-5, the complete variable domain reads SQTIHQWPATLVQPVGSPLSLECTVEGTSNPNLYWYRQAAGRGLQLLFYSVGIGQISSEVPQNLSASRPQDRQFILSSKKLLLSDSGFYLCAWTKHGGSQETQYFGPGTRLLVL.

This clone was seen a handful of times. The CDR3 loop is CASGMGNRRARDEQYF. CDR3 DNA: TGTGCCAGTGGAATGGGGAACAGAAGGGCTAGGGACGAGCAGTACTTC. This rearrangement joins TRBV7-8 to TRBJ2-7; no clear D gene. The CDR3 covers 16 residues. Germline CDR1 and CDR2: SGHVS and FQNEAQ. V was trimmed by 9 bases and J by 5 bases, leaving 26 bases between them.

The genes are TRBV11-1 and TRBJ2-7; D gene ambiguous. V was clipped by 5 bases and J by 2 bases, with 10 bases between them. The CDR3 spans 13 residues. The germline V gene encodes CDR1 SGHAT and CDR2 FQDESV (reference sequence). CDR3 residues: CASSPGLAYEQYF. Here the CDR3 DNA reads TGTGCCAGCAGCCCAGGTCTGGCCTACGAGCAGTACTTC. Complete variable domain (other parts from reference TRBV11-1 and TRBJ2-7): EAEVAQSPRYKITEKSQAVAFWCDPISGHATLYWYRQILGQGPELLVQFQDESVVDDSQLPKDRFSAERLKGVDSTLKIQPAELGDSAMYLCASSPGLAYEQYFGPGTRLTVT.

There are a few counts of this clone. The chain employs TRBV7-2 and TRBJ1-5; D not resolved. The germline V and J ends were trimmed by 0 bases and 4 bases, with 10 bases remaining between them. The germline CDR1 and CDR2 sequences are SGHTA and FQGNSA. CDR3 length equals 15 residues. As DNA, the CDR3 is TGTGCCAGCAGCTTAGCTCCGACATATAATCAGCCCCAGCATTTT. This gives the protein CASSLAPTYNQPQHF.

This clone was found a few times. V usage is TRBV5-1 and J usage is TRBJ2-7; 7 bases line up with TRBD2. Trimming took 7 bases from V and 1 from J; bases not matched to a gene: 2. Germline V gene lookup returns CDR1 SGHRS and CDR2 YFSETQ. The CDR3 has 12 residues. CDR3: CASRGGSYEQYF. In DNA, the CDR3 is TGCGCCAGCCGCGGGGGTTCCTACGAGCAGTACTTC.

The chain uses TRBV18 and TRBJ2-2, with D perhaps TRBD1 (6 bases). V was trimmed by 5 bases and J by 6 bases, leaving 10 bases between them. The length of the CDR3 is 13 residues. Germline CDR1 reads KGHSH; CDR2 reads LQKENI. The CDR3 protein is CASSADRSGELFF. CDR3 bases: TGTGCCAGCTCAGCCGACAGGTCCGGGGAGCTGTTTTTT.

This clone was counted only a few times. The genes are TRBV20-1 and TRBJ1-1; D uncertain. Trimming pared 6 bases from V and 8 bases from J, leaving 13 bases between. The germline V gene has CDR1 DFQATT and CDR2 SNEGSKA (reference sequence). The CDR3 runs to 11 residues. CDR3 DNA: TGCAGTGCGAGAAACCTCAGGGAAGCTTTCTTT. Translated: CSARNLREAFF.

This clone turned up a few times. CDR3 in DNA: TGCAGCGTCGGGACTAGCGGGTTCTACAATGAGCAGTTCTTC. Translation: CSVGTSGFYNEQFF. The chain couples TRBV29-1 to TRBJ2-1, with 12 nucleotides matching TRBD2. Unmatched junction bases numbered 3, after V lost 6 bases and J lost 3 bases. The CDR3 spans 14 residues. Germline values: CDR1 SQVTM, CDR2 ANQGSEA.

The chain joins TRBV7-9 to TRBJ2-3, with TRBD2 matching over 7 bases. The CDR3 covers 14 residues. Germline trimming cut 5 bases from V and 3 bases from J; bases unmatched to any gene: 5. Looked up from germline, CDR1 is SEHNR and CDR2 is FQNEAQ (reference sequence). Written as DNA, the CDR3 is TGTGCCAGCAGCCCGGGACTACGAACAGATACGCAGTATTTT. This sequence encodes CASSPGLRTDTQYF.

There are a few counts of this clone. The V and J genes are TRBV6-5 and TRBJ1-6; no clear D. CDR3 length equals 14 residues. The V gene's germline CDR1 is MNHEY and CDR2 SVGAGI. V lost 10 bases, J lost 0 bases, and 10 bases lay in between. The CDR3 DNA follows: TGTGCCATCTCTAGATCCTCCTATAATTCACCCCTCCACTTT. It codes for CAISRSSYNSPLHF.

This clone was seen a handful of times. This sequence joins TRBV4-1 and TRBJ1-2; D remains unclear. The CDR3 has 14 residues. The germline gives CDR1 MGHRA, CDR2 YSYEKL. V lost 2 bases to trimming and J lost 4 bases, with 11 bases between them. The CDR3 here is CASSQPVGSYGYTF. Here the CDR3 DNA reads TGCGCCAGCAGCCAACCCGTCGGAAGCTATGGCTACACCTTC.

The rearrangement joins TRBV7-3 to TRBJ2-2; 12 nucleotides match TRBD2. The trim removed 5 bases at V and 4 bases at J, leaving 5 bases unmatched. Germline lookup yields CDR1 SGHTA and CDR2 FQGTGA. CDR3 size: 16 residues. CDR3 DNA sequence: TGTGCCAGCAGCGCTAGCGGGAGGGGTGTCACCGGGGAGCTGTTTTTT. Protein: CASSASGRGVTGELFF. Complete variable domain (other parts from reference TRBV7-3 and TRBJ2-2): GAGVSQTPSNKVTEKGKYVELRCDPISGHTALYWYRQSLGQGPEFLIYFQGTGAADDSGLPNDRFFAVRPEGSVSTLKIQRTERGDSAVYLCASSASGRGVTGELFFGEGSRLTVL.

The V and J genes are TRBV29-1 and TRBJ2-1; 7 nucleotides line up with TRBD2. There are 15 residues in the CDR3. CDR1 and CDR2 from the germline V gene are SQVTM and ANQGSEA. Germline trimming cut 5 bases from V and 5 bases from J; bases unmatched to any gene: 12. The CDR3 sequence is CSVQPLAAPNNEQFF. The DNA for the CDR3 is TGCAGCGTTCAACCTCTAGCGGCCCCGAACAATGAGCAGTTCTTC.

The count of this clone is one. This chain uses TRBV7-8 with TRBJ2-1; 7 positions match TRBD1. Per the germline V gene, CDR1 is SGHVS and CDR2 is FQNEAQ. V dropped 3 bases and J dropped 4; count of bases not matched to a gene: 6. There are 15 residues in the CDR3. The CDR3 nucleotides read TGTGCCAGCAGCTTTTTAGGGGGCCCATACAATGAGCAGTTCTTC. Translated: CASSFLGGPYNEQFF.

This clone was seen a few times. The chain combines TRBV7-9 with TRBJ2-3; D is perhaps TRBD1 (7 bases). CDR3 length: 15 residues. Trimming left V 5 bases short and J 4 bases short, with 16 bases between. Germline V CDR1 and CDR2: SEHNR, FQNEAQ (reference sequence). The chain's CDR3 is CASSRQGGNSDTQYF. The CDR3 DNA sequence: TGTGCCAGCAGCCGTCAGGGGGGAAACTCAGATACGCAGTATTTT. The variable domain in full, completed from reference TRBV7-9 and TRBJ2-3, reads DTGVSQNPRHKITKRGQNVTFRCDPISEHNRLYWYRQTLGQGPEFLTYFQNEAQLEKSRLLSDRFSAERPKGSFSTLEIQRTEQGDSAMYLCASSRQGGNSDTQYFGPGTRLTVL.

The rearrangement uses TRBV5-1 and TRBJ1-6, with no clear D. The V and J ends lost 2 bases and 0 bases respectively, with 9 bases between them. Germline V lookup: CDR1 SGHRS, CDR2 YFSETQ. This CDR3 has 16 amino acids. Here the CDR3 reads CASSLGLGSYNSPLHF. The CDR3 DNA follows: TGCGCCAGCAGCTTAGGCCTTGGCTCCTATAATTCACCCCTCCACTTT.

This chain uses TRBV11-3 with TRBJ2-1; no firm D call. The CDR3 sequence is 11 residues long. V gave up 5 bases and J gave up 7 bases, with 6 bases separating them. Germline loops: CDR1 SGHNT, CDR2 YENEEA. In DNA form, the CDR3 reads TGTGCCAGCAGCCAGGAAAATGAGCAGTTCTTC. Translated: CASSQENEQFF. The full variable domain, with the rest looked up from reference TRBV11-3 and TRBJ2-1, is EAGVVQSPRYKIIEKKQPVAFWCNPISGHNTLYWYLQNLGQGPELLIRYENEEAVDDSQLPKDRFSAERLKGVDSTLKIQPAELGDSAVYLCASSQENEQFFGPGTRLTVL.

This clone was picked up one time. J is TRBJ2-7 and V is TRBV27; no clear D. Germline CDR1 reads MNHEY; CDR2 reads SMNVEV (reference sequence). The CDR3 sequence is 13 residues long. V was pared by 5 bases and J by 4 bases, with 12 bases between. The chain's CDR3 is CASSTGLGYEQYF. In nucleotides, the CDR3 is TGTGCCAGCAGTACGGGTCTGGGGTACGAGCAGTACTTC.

Only a few counts were recorded for this clone. The chain is built from TRBV11-2 and TRBJ2-7; tentative D call: TRBD2 (5 bases). Germline CDR1 is SGHAT and CDR2 is FQNNGV. CDR3 size: 14 residues. Trimming pared 5 bases from V and 0 bases from J, leaving 11 bases between. Here the CDR3 DNA reads TGTGCCAGCAGCCCGACGGGGATCTCCTACGAGCAGTACTTC. Residues: CASSPTGISYEQYF.

In its sample, this clone was seen a few times. V and J are TRBV5-1 and TRBJ2-2; perhaps TRBD1 as D (7 bases). Trimming stripped 3 bases from V and 3 bases from J, with 18 bases between. This CDR3 comprises 17 residues. Germline V gene lookup returns CDR1 SGHRS and CDR2 YFSETQ. The CDR3 is CASSSEGTVGYTGELFF. Here the CDR3 DNA reads TGCGCCAGCAGCTCGGAGGGGACAGTGGGATACACCGGGGAGCTGTTTTTT.

On this clone: A read error is possible here, since a much larger clone lies one base away. V gene TRBV11-3 combines with J gene TRBJ1-2, with unresolved D. V was trimmed by 2 bases and J by 6 bases, leaving 7 bases between them. The CDR3 consists of 12 residues. Germline V gene sequence: CDR1 SGHNT, CDR2 YENEEA. The CDR3 sequence is CASSLNSDGYTF. CDR3 DNA sequence: TGTGCCAGCAGCTTAAACAGTGATGGCTACACCTTC.